This is a list of T cell receptor beta chains from one sample in a study of beta chain features in type 1 diabetes. Assay: immunoSEQ multiplex PCR; the TCRdb copy retains only in-frame clones and omits some. The data contain approximately 360,000 clones, over 10% of them seen just once; the ten biggest clones take up approximately 0.01%. The source material was naive CD4+ T cells from blood. These receptor sequences come from a woman younger than 35 with type 1 diabetes. Each CDR3 is given with its conserved first and last residue. Fields, in order: clone size, J gene, V gene, D gene, CDR3 protein, CDR3 DNA. D genes are given only for firm matches. Size is omitted from some rows. Given values are once, few, many or a class for expanded clones.

size: NA; J: TRBJ1-2; V: TRBV4-3; D: NA; CDR3: CASSQDRAVYGYTF; DNA: TGCGCCAGCAGCCAAGACAGGGCCGTATATGGCTACACCTTC
size: NA; J: TRBJ2-7; V: TRBV5-4; D: TRBD2; CDR3: CASSLVGGDEQYF; DNA: TGTGCCAGCAGCTTGGTGGGGGGGGACGAGCAGTACTTC
size: few; J: TRBJ2-7; V: TRBV27; D: TRBD1; CDR3: CASSFTGTGGYEQYF; DNA: TGTGCCAGCAGTTTCACCGGGACAGGGGGTTACGAGCAGTACTTC
size: NA; J: TRBJ2-3; V: TRBV5-6; D: TRBD2; CDR3: CASSLILAGGTDTQYF; DNA: TGTGCCAGCAGCCTCATACTAGCGGGGGGCACAGATACGCAGTATTTT
size: NA; J: TRBJ2-3; V: TRBV19; D: TRBD1; CDR3: CASTGTGLSTDTQYF; DNA: TGTGCCAGTACCGGGACAGGGCTAAGCACAGATACGCAGTATTTT
size: few; J: TRBJ2-1; V: TRBV7-2; D: TRBD1; CDR3: CASSFRGTGYNEQFF; DNA: TGTGCCAGCAGCTTTCGAGGGACAGGCTACAATGAGCAGTTCTTC
size: few; J: TRBJ1-5; V: TRBV6-6; D: NA; CDR3: CASSYGGNSGNQPQHF; DNA: TGTGCCAGCAGTTACGGGGGGAATTCAGGGAATCAGCCCCAGCATTTT
size: NA; J: TRBJ2-1; V: TRBV6-6; D: NA; CDR3: CASSLIAEAYNEQFF; DNA: TGTGCCAGCAGTTTGATAGCGGAGGCCTACAATGAGCAGTTCTTC
size: NA; J: TRBJ1-3; V: TRBV7-9; D: NA; CDR3: CASSPGASWGNTIYF; DNA: TGTGCCAGCAGCCCAGGGGCTAGCTGGGGAAACACCATATATTTT
size: few; J: TRBJ2-1; V: TRBV2; D: TRBD2; CDR3: CASSEGSGGFNEQFF; DNA: TGTGCCAGCAGTGAAGGTAGCGGGGGGTTCAATGAGCAGTTCTTC
size: NA; J: TRBJ1-4; V: TRBV23-1; D: NA; CDR3: CASSHPGVGEKLFF; DNA: TGCGCCAGCAGTCACCCGGGGGTCGGGGAAAAACTGTTTTTT
size: few; J: TRBJ1-2; V: TRBV11-2; D: NA; CDR3: CASSPGGVIYGYTF; DNA: TGTGCCAGCAGCCCCGGAGGGGTAATCTATGGCTACACCTTC
size: NA; J: TRBJ2-3; V: TRBV7-2; D: TRBD2; CDR3: CASSPRGAGGTDTQYF; DNA: TGTGCCAGCAGCCCTCGAGGTGCGGGGGGCACAGATACGCAGTATTTT
size: NA; J: TRBJ2-7; V: TRBV7-2; D: TRBD2; CDR3: CASSLAGVGEQYF; DNA: TGTGCCAGCAGCCTAGCGGGAGTTGGCGAGCAGTACTTC
size: few; J: TRBJ2-5; V: TRBV5-1; D: NA; CDR3: CASSLAGIEGETQYF; DNA: TGCGCCAGCAGCTTGGCCGGTATAGAGGGAGAGACCCAGTACTTC
size: NA; J: TRBJ2-7; V: TRBV30; D: NA; CDR3: CASGLGYEQYF; DNA: TGTGCCTCAGGGTTGGGGTACGAGCAGTACTTC
size: few; J: TRBJ2-5; V: TRBV6-5; D: NA; CDR3: CASTSSGRQETQYF; DNA: TGTGCCAGCACCTCTTCGGGTAGGCAAGAGACCCAGTACTTC
size: few; J: TRBJ2-7; V: TRBV7-2; D: NA; CDR3: CASSLSGLSDEQYF; DNA: TGTGCCAGCAGCTTAAGCGGTCTTTCCGACGAGCAGTACTTC
size: few; J: TRBJ2-7; V: TRBV7-7; D: TRBD2; CDR3: CASSLGASGPWEQYF; DNA: TGTGCTAGCAGCTTAGGGGCTAGCGGGCCATGGGAGCAGTACTTC
size: NA; J: TRBJ1-5; V: TRBV5-1; D: NA; CDR3: CASSLLGAGQPQHF; DNA: TGCGCCAGCAGCTTGCTGGGCGCGGGTCAGCCCCAGCATTTT
size: NA; J: TRBJ1-2; V: TRBV4-3; D: NA; CDR3: CASSQTERGAGNGYTF; DNA: TGCGCCAGCAGCCAAACAGAGCGGGGGGCAGGGAATGGCTACACCTTC
size: few; J: TRBJ2-7; V: TRBV21-1; D: NA; CDR3: CASSKESLSSYEQYF; DNA: TGTGCCAGCAGCAAAGAGTCCCTGAGCTCCTACGAGCAGTACTTC
size: few; J: TRBJ2-1; V: TRBV5-8; D: TRBD2; CDR3: CASSLAGGHNEQFF; DNA: TGTGCCAGCAGCCTAGCGGGAGGTCACAATGAGCAGTTCTTC
size: NA; J: TRBJ1-1; V: TRBV18; D: NA; CDR3: CASSPPHGGGTEAFF; DNA: TGTGCCAGCTCACCACCGCACGGAGGAGGCACTGAAGCTTTCTTT
size: NA; J: TRBJ2-7; V: TRBV11-3; D: TRBD2; CDR3: CASSLYRRAGRSYEQYF; DNA: TGTGCCAGCAGCTTATATCGGCGAGCGGGGAGGTCCTACGAGCAGTACTTC
size: NA; J: TRBJ2-2; V: TRBV7-6; D: TRBD2; CDR3: CASSLTAGDTGELFF; DNA: TGTGCCAGCAGCTTAACAGCGGGAGACACCGGGGAGCTGTTTTTT
size: NA; J: TRBJ2-2; V: TRBV11-2; D: NA; CDR3: CASRRQPNTGELFF; DNA: TGTGCCAGCAGACGACAGCCGAACACCGGGGAGCTGTTTTTT
size: NA; J: TRBJ2-4; V: TRBV7-2; D: TRBD1; CDR3: CASSPRQGPNIQYF; DNA: TGTGCCAGCAGCCCAAGACAGGGACCAAACATTCAGTACTTC
size: NA; J: TRBJ2-2; V: TRBV29-1; D: NA; CDR3: CSVRNTGELFF; DNA: TGCAGCGTGAGAAACACCGGGGAGCTGTTTTTT
size: NA; J: TRBJ1-2; V: TRBV9; D: NA; CDR3: CASSALQGTRAGGYTF; DNA: TGTGCCAGCAGCGCCCTACAGGGTACGAGGGCAGGTGGCTACACCTTC
size: NA; J: TRBJ2-7; V: TRBV30; D: TRBD2; CDR3: CAWSVLASGAPYEQYF; DNA: TGTGCCTGGAGTGTACTGGCCAGCGGGGCCCCCTACGAGCAGTACTTC
size: NA; J: TRBJ2-3; V: TRBV7-9; D: NA; CDR3: CASSSRAGGGRTDTQYF; DNA: TGTGCCAGCAGCTCGCGAGCTGGCGGCGGGCGCACAGATACGCAGTATTTT
size: NA; J: TRBJ2-5; V: TRBV18; D: NA; CDR3: CASSPPGQPQETQYF; DNA: TGTGCCAGCTCACCACCGGGGCAGCCCCAAGAGACCCAGTACTTC
size: NA; J: TRBJ2-4; V: TRBV30; D: NA; CDR3: CAWSFAGGSQGIQYF; DNA: TGTGCCTGGAGTTTTGCCGGCGGCTCCCAAGGCATTCAGTACTTC
size: NA; J: TRBJ2-5; V: TRBV7-2; D: TRBD2; CDR3: CAARRGGGEETQYF; DNA: TGTGCCGCTCGTAGGGGCGGGGGAGAAGAGACCCAGTACTTC
size: NA; J: TRBJ2-7; V: TRBV28; D: NA; CDR3: CASRESYEQYF; DNA: TGTGCCAGCAGAGAGAGTTACGAGCAGTACTTC
size: NA; J: TRBJ2-7; V: TRBV30; D: NA; CDR3: CAWDRDTPYEQYF; DNA: TGTGCCTGGGATCGGGACACACCCTACGAGCAGTACTTC
size: NA; J: TRBJ2-3; V: TRBV18; D: NA; CDR3: CASTPGIGLQGSTDTQYF; DNA: TGTGCCAGCACACCGGGGATCGGACTACAGGGGAGCACAGATACGCAGTATTTT
size: few; J: TRBJ2-7; V: TRBV5-1; D: NA; CDR3: CASMVGTSSYEQYF; DNA: TGCGCCAGCATGGTAGGGACAAGCTCCTACGAGCAGTACTTC